The 4 T cell receptor beta chains below were found in one sample sequenced in a study of T cells after yellow fever vaccination. A single record per CDR3 protein comes from TCRdb applying MiXCR to the 5' RACE reads. In the table there are about 170,000 distinct CDR3 sequences, around 10% of which are singletons. Sequenced material: CD8+ T cells sorted from PBMCs, taken 15 days after the yellow fever booster vaccination. These receptors were taken from a man aged 18 to 35 who received the YFV17D yellow fever vaccine.

The CDR3 DNA sequence: TGTGCCAGCAGCCGCCGGGACAGTCTCAATCAGCCCCAGCATTTT. Translated, it gives CASSRRDSLNQPQHF. The chain is built from TRBV5-5 and TRBJ1-5; 7 bases are a match to TRBD1. Trimming removed 4 bases from V and 3 bases from J; junction bases left unmatched: 7. This CDR3 region has 15 residues. Germline V lookup: CDR1 SGHKS, CDR2 YYEKEE (reference sequence).

This clonotype occurred a few times. This chain joins TRBV5-4 and TRBJ2-1; 7 nucleotides match TRBD1. Germline V gene sequence: CDR1 SGHNT, CDR2 YYREEE (reference sequence). CDR3 length equals 14 residues. V lost 7 bases, J lost 1 base, and 5 bases stayed unmatched. The CDR3 DNA reads TGTGCCAGCCGAACAGGGGATTCCTACAATGAGCAGTTCTTC. Its protein is CASRTGDSYNEQFF.

This clonotype occurred a few times. V and J are TRBV12-3 or TRBV12-4 and TRBJ1-5, with D uncertain. V dropped 5 bases and J dropped 0 bases, with 11 bases sitting between them. This CDR3 has 15 amino acids. The CDR3 is CASSQPGYSNQPQHF. Written as DNA, the CDR3 is TGTGCCAGCAGTCAACCAGGATATAGCAATCAGCCCCAGCATTTT.

This clonotype was seen once. This chain uses TRBV11-2 with TRBJ2-5, with D perhaps TRBD1 (5 bases). Trimming took 1 base from V and 4 from J, leaving 13 bases between them. CDR1 is SGHAT and CDR2 is FQNNGV in the germline V gene. This CDR3 has 15 amino acids. CDR3 sequence (DNA): TGTGCCAGCAGCTTAGGGGTGGACACAGCAGAGACCCAGTACTTC. Amino acids: CASSLGVDTAETQYF.